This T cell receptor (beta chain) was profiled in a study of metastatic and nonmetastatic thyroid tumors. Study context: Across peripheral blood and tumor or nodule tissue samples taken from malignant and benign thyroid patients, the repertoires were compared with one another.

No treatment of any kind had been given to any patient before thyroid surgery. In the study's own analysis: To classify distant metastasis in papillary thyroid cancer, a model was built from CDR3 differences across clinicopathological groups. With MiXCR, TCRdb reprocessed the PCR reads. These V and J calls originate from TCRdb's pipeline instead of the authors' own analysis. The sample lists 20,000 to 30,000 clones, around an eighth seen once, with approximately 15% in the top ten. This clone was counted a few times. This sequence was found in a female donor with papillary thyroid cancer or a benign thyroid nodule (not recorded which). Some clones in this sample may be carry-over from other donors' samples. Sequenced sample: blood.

The CDR3 loop is CASSFGGGPYSEKLFF. The CDR3 coding sequence is TGTGCCAGCAGTTTCGGGGGGGGACCCTACAGTGAAAAACTGTTTTTT. The V call is TRBV28, the J call TRBJ1-4, with D tentatively TRBD1 (5 bases). V shed 3 bases and J shed 7 bases, with 18 bases lying between them. CDR1 MDHEN and CDR2 SYDVKM come from the germline V gene. The CDR3 consists of 16 residues. Complete variable domain (other parts from reference TRBV28 and TRBJ1-4): DVKVTQSSRYLVKRTGEKVFLECVQDMDHENMFWYRQDPGLGLRLIYFSYDVKMKEKGDIPEGYSVSREKKERFSLILESASTNQTSMYLCASSFGGGPYSEKLFFGSGTQLSVL.